This T cell receptor (beta chain) was captured in a study of tumor-infiltrating lymphocytes in localized non-small cell lung cancer. Across the whole study: Some samples were collected after neoadjuvant chemotherapy; smokers, never-smokers and several histologies were included.

Assay used: immunoSEQ multiplex PCR; TCRdb lists only in-frame clones, some missing. The sample lists about 14,000 clones, 80% to 90% occurring once. Germline V gives CDR1 SGHTA, CDR2 FQGTGA. V shed 1 base and J 0 bases; nucleotides not matched to a gene: 3. The CDR3 runs 15 residues. V usage is TRBV7-3 and J usage is TRBJ2-7; TRBD1 agrees at 7 bases. Material for sequencing was lung tumor tissue. This clonotype was sampled from a human donor with non-small cell lung cancer. CDR3 loop: CASSLMGDSSYEQYF. CDR3 bases: TGTGCCAGCAGCTTAATGGGGGACAGCTCCTACGAGCAGTACTTC.